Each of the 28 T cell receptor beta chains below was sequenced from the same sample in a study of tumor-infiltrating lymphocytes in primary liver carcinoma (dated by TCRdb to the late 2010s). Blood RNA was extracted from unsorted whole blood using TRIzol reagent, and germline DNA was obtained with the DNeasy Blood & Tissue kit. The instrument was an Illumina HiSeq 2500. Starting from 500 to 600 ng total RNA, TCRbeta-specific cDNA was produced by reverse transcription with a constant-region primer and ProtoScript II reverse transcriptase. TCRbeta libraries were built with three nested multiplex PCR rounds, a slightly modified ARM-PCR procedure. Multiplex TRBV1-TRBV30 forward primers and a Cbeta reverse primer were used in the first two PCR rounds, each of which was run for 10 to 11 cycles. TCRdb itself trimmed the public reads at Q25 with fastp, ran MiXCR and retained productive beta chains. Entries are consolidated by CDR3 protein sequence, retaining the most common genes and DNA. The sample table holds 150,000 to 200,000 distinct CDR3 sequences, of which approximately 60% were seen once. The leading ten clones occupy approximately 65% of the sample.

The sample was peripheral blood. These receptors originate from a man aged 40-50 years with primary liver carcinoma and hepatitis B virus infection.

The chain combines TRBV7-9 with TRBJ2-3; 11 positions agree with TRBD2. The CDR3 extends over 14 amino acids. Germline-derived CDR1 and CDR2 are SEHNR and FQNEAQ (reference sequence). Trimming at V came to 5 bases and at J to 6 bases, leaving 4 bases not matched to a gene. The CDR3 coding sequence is TGTGCCAGCAGCGGTAGCGGGAGGGACGATACGCAGTATTTT. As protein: CASSGSGRDDTQYF.

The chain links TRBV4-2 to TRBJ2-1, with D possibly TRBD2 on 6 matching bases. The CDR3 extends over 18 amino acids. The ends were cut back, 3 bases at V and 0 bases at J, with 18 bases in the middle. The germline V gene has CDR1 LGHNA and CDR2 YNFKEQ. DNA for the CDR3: TGTGCCAGCAGCCATGACCCTTTGGGGGGAAACTCCTACAATGAGCAGTTCTTC. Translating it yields CASSHDPLGGNSYNEQFF.

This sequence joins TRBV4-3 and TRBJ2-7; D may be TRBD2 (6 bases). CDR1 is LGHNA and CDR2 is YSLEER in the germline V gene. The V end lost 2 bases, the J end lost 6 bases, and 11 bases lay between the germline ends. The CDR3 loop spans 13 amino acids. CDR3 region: CASSQPGESEQYF. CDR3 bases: TGCGCCAGCAGCCAACCGGGAGAGTCCGAGCAGTACTTC.

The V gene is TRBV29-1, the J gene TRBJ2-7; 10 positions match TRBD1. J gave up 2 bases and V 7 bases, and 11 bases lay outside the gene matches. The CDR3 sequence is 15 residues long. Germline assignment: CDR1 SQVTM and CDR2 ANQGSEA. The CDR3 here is CSGGRQGANTYEQYF. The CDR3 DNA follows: TGCAGCGGCGGAAGACAGGGGGCCAACACCTACGAGCAGTACTTC.

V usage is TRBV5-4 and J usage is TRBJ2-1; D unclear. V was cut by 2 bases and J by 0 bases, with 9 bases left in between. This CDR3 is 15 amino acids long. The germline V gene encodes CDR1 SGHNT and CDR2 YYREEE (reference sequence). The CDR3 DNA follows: TGTGCCAGCAGCTTCGACGGCAGCTCCTACAATGAGCAGTTCTTC. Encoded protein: CASSFDGSSYNEQFF.

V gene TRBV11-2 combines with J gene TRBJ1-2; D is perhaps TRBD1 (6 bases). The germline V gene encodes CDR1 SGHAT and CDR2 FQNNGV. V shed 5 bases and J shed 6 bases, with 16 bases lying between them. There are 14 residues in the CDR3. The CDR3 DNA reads TGTGCCAGCAGCGTAGTACGGGGGGGCGATGGCTACACCTTC. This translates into CASSVVRGGDGYTF.

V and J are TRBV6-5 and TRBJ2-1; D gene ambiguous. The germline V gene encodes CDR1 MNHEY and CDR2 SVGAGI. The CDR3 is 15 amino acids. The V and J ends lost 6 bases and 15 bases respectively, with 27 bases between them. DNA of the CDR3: TGTGCCAGCAGCCCCGGACCGACACGGCACACCCCGGGGTTCTTC. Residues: CASSPGPTRHTPGFF.

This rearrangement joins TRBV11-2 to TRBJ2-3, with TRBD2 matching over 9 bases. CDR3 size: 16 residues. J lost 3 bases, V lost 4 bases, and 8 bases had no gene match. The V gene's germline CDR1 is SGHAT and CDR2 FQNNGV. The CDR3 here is CASSSRLAAITDTQYF. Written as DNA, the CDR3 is TGTGCCAGCAGCTCAAGACTAGCGGCAATAACAGATACGCAGTATTTT.

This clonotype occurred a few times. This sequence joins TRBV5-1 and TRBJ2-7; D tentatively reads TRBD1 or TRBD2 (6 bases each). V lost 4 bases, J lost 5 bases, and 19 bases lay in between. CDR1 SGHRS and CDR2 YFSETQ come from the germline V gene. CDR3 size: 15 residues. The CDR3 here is CASSRGDGVSHEQYF. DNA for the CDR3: TGCGCCAGCAGCAGGGGGGACGGAGTTTCCCACGAGCAGTACTTC. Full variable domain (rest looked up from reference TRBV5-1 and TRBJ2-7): KAGVTQTPRYLIKTRGQQVTLSCSPISGHRSVSWYQQTPGQGLQFLFEYFSETQRNKGNFPGRFSGRQFSNSRSEMNVSTLELGDSALYLCASSRGDGVSHEQYFGPGTRLTVT.

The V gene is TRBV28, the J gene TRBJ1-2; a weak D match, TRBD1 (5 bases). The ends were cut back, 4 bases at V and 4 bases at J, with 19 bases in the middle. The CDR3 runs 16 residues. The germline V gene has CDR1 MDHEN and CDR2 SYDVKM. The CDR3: CASSSPAEGRGYGYTF. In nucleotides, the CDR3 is TGTGCCAGCAGTTCTCCCGCGGAGGGGCGAGGCTATGGCTACACCTTC.

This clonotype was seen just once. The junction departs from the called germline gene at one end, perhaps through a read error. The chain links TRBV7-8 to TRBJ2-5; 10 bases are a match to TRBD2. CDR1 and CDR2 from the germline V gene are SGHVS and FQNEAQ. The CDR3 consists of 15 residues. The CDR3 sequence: CAISPGLADLGAQYF. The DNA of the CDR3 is TGTGCCATCAGCCCCGGACTAGCGGACCTGGGGGCCCAGTACTTC.

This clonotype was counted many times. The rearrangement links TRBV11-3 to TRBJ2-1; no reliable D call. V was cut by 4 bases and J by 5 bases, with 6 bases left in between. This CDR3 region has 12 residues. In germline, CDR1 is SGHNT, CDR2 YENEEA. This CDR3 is CASSYIHNEQFF. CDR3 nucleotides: TGTGCCAGCAGCTATATCCACAATGAGCAGTTCTTC.

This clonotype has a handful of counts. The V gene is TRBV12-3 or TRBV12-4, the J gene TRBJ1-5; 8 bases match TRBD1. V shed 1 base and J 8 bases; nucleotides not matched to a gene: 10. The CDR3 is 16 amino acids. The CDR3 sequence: CASSLETGDPLEPQHF. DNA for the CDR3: TGTGCCAGCAGTTTAGAGACAGGGGATCCTCTAGAGCCCCAGCATTTT.

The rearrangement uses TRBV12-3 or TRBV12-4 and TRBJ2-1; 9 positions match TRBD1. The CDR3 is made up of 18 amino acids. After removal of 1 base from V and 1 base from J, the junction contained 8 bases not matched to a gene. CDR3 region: CASSLGTGVAPSYNEQFF. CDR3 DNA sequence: TGTGCCAGCAGTTTAGGGACAGGGGTTGCCCCATCCTACAATGAGCAGTTCTTC.

The CDR3 protein is CASSLQTYGVDQPQHF. CDR3 DNA: TGTGCCAGCAGTTTACAGACATACGGGGTGGATCAGCCCCAGCATTTT. The chain employs TRBV28 and TRBJ1-5; D ambiguous. This CDR3 contains 16 residues. V was clipped by 2 bases and J by 5 bases, with 16 bases between them. From germline, CDR1 is MDHEN and CDR2 SYDVKM. Combining the CDR3 with reference TRBV28 and TRBJ1-5 gives the whole variable domain DVKVTQSSRYLVKRTGEKVFLECVQDMDHENMFWYRQDPGLGLRLIYFSYDVKMKEKGDIPEGYSVSREKKERFSLILESASTNQTSMYLCASSLQTYGVDQPQHFGDGTRLSIL.

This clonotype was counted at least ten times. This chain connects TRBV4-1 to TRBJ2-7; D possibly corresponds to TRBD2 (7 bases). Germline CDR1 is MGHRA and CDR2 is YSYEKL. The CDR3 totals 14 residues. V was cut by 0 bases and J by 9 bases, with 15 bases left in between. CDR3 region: CASSQDVRGAVQYF. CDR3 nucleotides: TGCGCCAGCAGCCAAGACGTACGGGGGGCGGTGCAGTACTTC.

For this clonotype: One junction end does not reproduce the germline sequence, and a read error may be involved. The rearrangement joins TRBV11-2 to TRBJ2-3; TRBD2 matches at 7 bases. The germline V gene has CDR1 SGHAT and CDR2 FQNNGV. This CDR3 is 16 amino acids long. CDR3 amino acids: CVSSSSSGAGTDTQYF. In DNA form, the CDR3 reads TGTGTCAGCAGCTCATCTAGCGGAGCTGGCACAGATACGCAGTATTTT.

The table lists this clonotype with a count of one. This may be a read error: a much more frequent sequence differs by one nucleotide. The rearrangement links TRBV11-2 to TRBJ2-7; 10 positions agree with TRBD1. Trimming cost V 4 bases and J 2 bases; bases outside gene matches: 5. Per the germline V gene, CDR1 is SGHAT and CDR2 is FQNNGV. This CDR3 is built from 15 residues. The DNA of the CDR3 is TGTGCCAGCAGCTGGGGCGGGACAGGGGCCTACGAGCAGTACTTC. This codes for CASSWGGTGAYEQYF.

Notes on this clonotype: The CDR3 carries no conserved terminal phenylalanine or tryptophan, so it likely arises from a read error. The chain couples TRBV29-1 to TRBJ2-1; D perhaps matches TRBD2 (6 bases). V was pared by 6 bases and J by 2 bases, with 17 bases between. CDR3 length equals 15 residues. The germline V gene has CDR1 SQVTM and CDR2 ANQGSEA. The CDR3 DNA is TGCAGCGTGGGGCTACTTAGCGGTACCTACAATGAGCAGTTCATC. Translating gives CSVGLLSGTYNEQFI.

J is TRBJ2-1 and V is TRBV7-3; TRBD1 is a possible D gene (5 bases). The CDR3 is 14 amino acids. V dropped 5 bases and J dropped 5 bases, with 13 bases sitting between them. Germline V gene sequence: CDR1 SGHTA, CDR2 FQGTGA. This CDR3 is CASSLMTADNEQFF. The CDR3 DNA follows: TGTGCCAGCAGCCTGATGACAGCCGACAATGAGCAGTTCTTC.

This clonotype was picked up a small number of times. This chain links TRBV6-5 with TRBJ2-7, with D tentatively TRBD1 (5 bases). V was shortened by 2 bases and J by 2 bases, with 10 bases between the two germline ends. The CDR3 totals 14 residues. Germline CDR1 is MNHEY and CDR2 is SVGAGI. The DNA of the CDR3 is TGTGCCAGCAGTTACGATGACAGTGCCTACGAGCAGTACTTC. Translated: CASSYDDSAYEQYF.

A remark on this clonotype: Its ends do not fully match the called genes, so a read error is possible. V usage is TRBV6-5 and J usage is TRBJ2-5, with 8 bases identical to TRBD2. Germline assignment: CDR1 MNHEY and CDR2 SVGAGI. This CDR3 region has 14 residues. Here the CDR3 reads CVSRGLANQETQYF. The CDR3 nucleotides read TGTGTCAGCAGAGGACTAGCCAATCAAGAGACCCAGTACTTC.

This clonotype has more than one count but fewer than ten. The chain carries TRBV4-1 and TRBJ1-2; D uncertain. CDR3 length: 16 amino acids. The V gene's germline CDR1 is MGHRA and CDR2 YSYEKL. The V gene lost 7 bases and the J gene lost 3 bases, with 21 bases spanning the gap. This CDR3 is CASNPILRQPDYGYTF. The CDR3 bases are TGCGCCAGCAATCCCATCTTGCGCCAGCCCGACTATGGCTACACCTTC.

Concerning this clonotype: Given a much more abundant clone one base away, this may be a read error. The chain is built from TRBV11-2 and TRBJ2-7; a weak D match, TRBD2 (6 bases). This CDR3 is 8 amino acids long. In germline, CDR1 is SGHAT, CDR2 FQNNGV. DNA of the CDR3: TGTGCCAGCAGCTATAGCGGCTTC. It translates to CASSYSGF.

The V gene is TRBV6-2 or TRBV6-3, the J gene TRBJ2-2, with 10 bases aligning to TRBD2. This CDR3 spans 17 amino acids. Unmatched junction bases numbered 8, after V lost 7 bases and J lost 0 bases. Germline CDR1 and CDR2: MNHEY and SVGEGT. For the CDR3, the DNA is TGTGCCAGCATCCCGGGACTAGCGCGCGCGAACACCGGGGAGCTGTTTTTT. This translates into CASIPGLARANTGELFF.

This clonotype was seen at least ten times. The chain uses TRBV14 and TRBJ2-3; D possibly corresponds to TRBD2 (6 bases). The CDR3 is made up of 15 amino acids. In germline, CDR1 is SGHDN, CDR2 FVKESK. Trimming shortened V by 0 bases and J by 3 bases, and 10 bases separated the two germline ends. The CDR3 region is CASSQDYGSTDTQYF. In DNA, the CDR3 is TGTGCCAGCAGCCAAGATTACGGGAGTACAGATACGCAGTATTTT.

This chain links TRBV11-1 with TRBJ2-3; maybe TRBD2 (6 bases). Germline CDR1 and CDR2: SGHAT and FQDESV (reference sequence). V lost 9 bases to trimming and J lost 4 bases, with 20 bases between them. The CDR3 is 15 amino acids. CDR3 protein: CARSLPAGPPDTQYF. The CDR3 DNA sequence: TGTGCCAGGAGCCTGCCTGCGGGGCCTCCAGATACGCAGTATTTT.

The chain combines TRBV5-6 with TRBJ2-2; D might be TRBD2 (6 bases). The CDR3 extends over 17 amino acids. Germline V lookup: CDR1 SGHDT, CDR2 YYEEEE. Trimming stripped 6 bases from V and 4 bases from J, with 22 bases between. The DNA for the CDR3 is TGTGCCAGCAACTCACGAATGGAGGGACCGATCACCGGGGAGCTGTTTTTT. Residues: CASNSRMEGPITGELFF.